This T cell receptor beta chain came from a study of shared clonotypes between healthy human individuals. Assay: immunoSEQ multiplex PCR; the TCRdb copy retains only in-frame clones and omits some. Of over 400,000 clones in the sample, around 95% are singletons; the top ten hold about 0.064%. Whole-study findings and limits: Roughly 5% of naive CD4 clonotypes were shared across several donors.

Comment on this clone: Its target is not known.

The TCR sequence derives from a woman younger than 45 in good health. The sample taken for sequencing was naive CD4+ T cells sorted from blood. Subset denoted: CD45RA+ positively selected.

The CDR3 here is CASSLLSSGRHEQYF. For the CDR3, the DNA is TGTGCCAGCAGCTTGCTGTCTAGCGGGAGGCACGAGCAGTACTTC. The gene calls are TRBV5-6 and TRBJ2-7; 11 nucleotides line up with TRBD2. Germline CDR1 reads SGHDT; CDR2 reads YYEEEE. There are 15 residues in the CDR3. Germline trimming cut 1 base from V and 5 bases from J; bases unmatched to any gene: 5. Full variable domain (remainder filled in from reference TRBV5-6 and TRBJ2-7): DAGVTQSPTHLIKTRGQQVTLRCSPKSGHDTVSWYQQALGQGPQFIFQYYEEEERQRGNFPDRFSGHQFPNYSSELNVNALLLGDSALYLCASSLLSSGRHEQYFGPGTRLTVT.